This T cell receptor (beta chain) was retrieved from a study of T cells after yellow fever vaccination (dated by TCRdb to between 2019 and 2020). With regard to the full study: Libraries from fractions with low cell numbers were prepared with the SMART-Seq v4 Ultra Low Input RNA kit. To follow T-cell clones before and after primary and booster YFV17D yellow fever vaccination, bulk TCR alpha and beta repertoires were sequenced over time. Two healthy male donors made up the cohort, one aged 18 to 29 years and the other aged 30 to 40 years. Blood was drawn at multiple timepoints before and after primary and secondary immunization, with bulk PBMC replicates and cell subsets isolated. Broad study findings and their caveats: The secondary T-cell response was found to be weaker but faster than the primary response, with a peak reached on day 5 rather than on day 15. Only a couple of donors were included in the study, so the extent to which the findings can be generalized is limited. Most clones expanded after primary vaccination were re-detected after the booster (almost 97% of CD4 and approximately 89% of CD8), suggesting broad memory maintenance. FACS-sorted repertoires could contain abundant contaminating clonotypes from the bulk population, so computational filtering was required. A small share of clonotypes was detected in both CD4 and CD8 compartments, with the overlap likely arising from convergent recombination.

Interpreted using the paper, the treatment or condition label stands for: live attenuated yellow fever vaccine strain. At each blood-draw timepoint, two biological replicates of bulk PBMCs were obtained. PBMCs were isolated from peripheral blood using a standard Ficoll-Paque protocol. RNA was extracted with TriZol from bulk PBMCs, CD4 and CD8 fractions, and dextramer-positive and dextramer-negative fractions. Synthesis of TCR cDNA relied on 5'RACE template switching, a step that introduced a universal primer site along with unique molecular identifiers. cDNA synthesis was primed from both the TCR alpha and TCR beta constant segments. Two PCR steps were used to amplify libraries, with sample barcodes and sequencing adapters being added in the second step. Libraries were sequenced on Illumina HiSeq 2500 (2x100 bp) or NovaSeq (2x150 bp). In the source study's methods: MIGEC handled demultiplexing of reads and collapsing into UMI consensus sequences, while MiXCR performed V(D)J alignment. Clonotypes responding to the vaccine were identified with edgeR on replicate PBMC samples, with the criteria of FDR below 0.01 and a log2 fold change above 5 up to day 15. Each bulk clonotype was labeled CD4 or CD8 based on which sequenced repertoire, CD4 or CD8, contained the clonotype at higher abundance. TCRdb trimmed the raw reads at Q25, called clones with MiXCR and kept productive beta chains. CDR3 protein sequences are deduplicated, and each keeps its most common genes and DNA. These V and J calls are TCRdb output, not the study's own analysis. This sample holds approximately 580,000 distinct CDR3 sequences; less than 20% were observed only once. Clones ranked in the top ten supply roughly 17% of the sample.

Looking up the germline V gene yields CDR1 MGHRA and CDR2 YSYEKL. V and J lose 0 bases and 8 bases, and a span of 7 bases separates them. There are 12 amino acids in the CDR3, from cysteine to phenylalanine inclusive. Only CDR3 DNA remains: 36 bases, in frame from the first base. To note about this clonotype: Its cognate antigen has yet to be identified. One base away there is no much larger clone; base qualities are not given.

The rearrangement joined TRBV4-1 to TRBJ1-2; there is no confident call for the D gene. This TCR derives from a man aged 18 to 29 who received the YFV17D yellow fever vaccine. This material consisted of PBMCs, taken 4 to 5 days after the first yellow fever vaccination. The CDR3 protein is CASSQDFGGYTF. The bases are TGCGCCAGCAGCCAAGATTTCGGGGGCTACACCTTC.